This T cell receptor beta chain was obtained from a study of tumor-infiltrating lymphocytes in primary liver carcinoma. Points from the study as a whole: The study used bulk unsorted samples and so did not compare CD4+ and CD8+ repertoires.

Regarding this clonotype: Its antigen remains unidentified.

The study extracted blood RNA from unsorted whole blood and also extracted germline DNA. TCR beta cDNA came from approximately 540 ng total RNA, primed with a constant-region primer. Libraries of TCR beta came from three nested multiplex PCR rounds with slightly modified ARM-PCR. TRBV1-TRBV30 forward and Cbeta reverse primers drove the first two roughly 10-cycle rounds. MiXCR was run by TCRdb on the multiplex PCR reads, yielding one entry per CDR3 protein. This repertoire shows more than 150,000 distinct CDR3 sequences, over 45% found once; its top ten account for about 72%. Trimming cost V 1 base and J 3 bases; bases outside gene matches: 8. This CDR3 has 16 residues. Germline-derived CDR1 and CDR2 are SGHAT and FQNNGV.

The chain combines TRBV11-2 with TRBJ2-7; 8 positions agree with TRBD2. Sequencing used peripheral blood. This sequence was found in a man aged 35-49 years with primary liver carcinoma and hepatitis B virus infection. CDR3 nucleotides: TGTGCCAGCAGCTTAGCACCTAGCGGGCACTTCTACGAGCAGTACTTC. It codes for CASSLAPSGHFYEQYF.